This T cell receptor (beta chain) was sequenced for a study of cytomegalovirus exposure and HLA in healthy donors. Germline V CDR1 and CDR2: SGHKS, YYEKEE (reference sequence). J lost 3 bases, V lost 2 bases, and 3 bases had no gene match. The CDR3 is made up of 15 amino acids. Use of 60 Vbeta and 13 Jbeta primers characterized the PCR. TCRdb keeps only in-frame clones here, not all; method: immunoSEQ multiplex PCR. The sample yields 200,000 to 250,000 clones, 77% seen once. Sequences were obtained from PBMCs. This sequence joins TRBV5-5 and TRBJ2-7; 12 bases align to TRBD2. The sequence was collected from an older woman in good health and CMV-seropositive. CDR3 bases: TGTGCCAGCAGCTTAGGACTAGCGGGGAACTACGAGCAGTACTTC. Its protein product is CASSLGLAGNYEQYF.